This is a list of T cell receptor beta chains from one sample in a study of T cell responses to AZD1222 COVID-19 vaccine. Using immunoSEQ multiplex PCR, the repertoire was profiled, and TCRdb retains in-frame clones only, with some absent. This repertoire shows around 84,000 clones, 92% found once; its top ten account for roughly 7%. The sample consisted of peripheral blood, taken on day 0 of MenACWY control vaccination. The receptors here all came from an adult in good health. The CDR3 runs from the conserved cysteine through the conserved F or W. A D gene is named only where the DNA matches it firmly. The size entry is marked missing in some rows and otherwise reads once, few, many or a size class.

v_call,d_call,clone_size,j_call,cdr3_aa,cdr3_nt
TRBV12-3/TRBV12-4,NA,NA,TRBJ2-3,CATTPNTDTQYF,TGTGCAACGACCCCGAACACAGATACGCAGTATTTT
TRBV5-4,TRBD1,NA,TRBJ2-5,CASSSGGQGATQYF,TGTGCCAGCAGCTCGGGGGGACAGGGGGCAACCCAGTACTTC
TRBV19,NA,NA,TRBJ1-5,CASSKTDQPQHF,TGTGCCAGTAGTAAGACAGATCAGCCCCAGCATTTT
TRBV11-2,NA,few,TRBJ2-5,CASSSPLGGRGPRTQYF,TGTGCCAGCAGCTCCCCCCTAGGGGGGCGAGGCCCACGAACCCAGTACTTC
TRBV28,NA,NA,TRBJ1-3,CASSRTTGRNTIYF,TGTGCCAGCAGTCGAACTACAGGGAGAAACACCATATATTTT
TRBV11-2,TRBD2,NA,TRBJ2-7,CASSPLAGGPADYEQYF,TGTGCCAGCAGCCCCCTAGCGGGGGGGCCGGCCGACTACGAGCAGTACTTC
TRBV7-2,NA,NA,TRBJ2-1,CASSPRGAIEQFF,TGTGCCAGCAGCCCTAGAGGCGCTATTGAGCAGTTCTTC
TRBV5-8,NA,NA,TRBJ2-5,CASQPRAGFQETQYF,TGTGCCAGCCAACCTAGAGCGGGTTTCCAAGAGACCCAGTACTTC
TRBV7-9,TRBD1,once,TRBJ1-5,CASSPGTGKQPQHF,TGTGCCAGCAGCCCCGGGACAGGGAAACAGCCCCAGCATTTT
TRBV20-1,NA,NA,TRBJ2-3,CSARQLDTQYF,TGCAGTGCAAGACAGTTAGATACGCAGTATTTT
TRBV21-1,NA,NA,TRBJ2-5,CAPSGKEREDKTQYF,TGTGCCCCCTCCGGTAAGGAGCGGGAGGACAAGACCCAGTACTTC
TRBV23-1,TRBD2,NA,TRBJ2-3,CARSSGSFWGTDTQYF,TGCGCCAGGTCTAGCGGGAGTTTTTGGGGGACAGATACGCAGTATTTT
TRBV7-9,NA,NA,TRBJ1-3,CASSYSGTTSGNTIYF,TGTGCCAGCAGCTACTCAGGGACAACCTCTGGAAACACCATATATTTT
TRBV7-2,NA,once,TRBJ1-1,CASSPGLDTEAFF,TGTGCCAGCAGCCCGGGACTGGACACTGAAGCTTTCTTT
TRBV29-1,NA,NA,TRBJ1-5,CSVGDIGNQPQHF,TGCAGCGTTGGAGATATTGGCAATCAGCCCCAGCATTTT
TRBV19,NA,NA,TRBJ2-5,CASSVELGTQYF,TGTGCCAGTAGTGTCGAACTGGGGACCCAGTACTTC
TRBV5-4,NA,NA,TRBJ1-3,CASMGGTVDSGNTIYF,TGTGCCAGCATGGGGGGTACAGTCGACTCTGGAAACACCATATATTTT
TRBV7-9,NA,NA,TRBJ1-2,CASSLGDRVHYGYTF,TGTGCCAGCAGCTTGGGGGACCGGGTCCACTATGGCTACACCTTC
TRBV14,NA,few,TRBJ2-3,CASSQGLGDTQYF,TGTGCCAGCAGCCAGGGGCTGGGAGATACGCAGTATTTT
TRBV7-9,TRBD1,NA,TRBJ1-1,CASSLEQGASEAFF,TGTGCCAGCAGCTTAGAACAGGGGGCATCTGAAGCTTTCTTT
TRBV7-6,TRBD2,NA,TRBJ2-3,CASSLLAGATGDTQYF,TGTGCCAGCAGCCTCCTAGCGGGAGCCACCGGGGATACGCAGTATTTT
TRBV7-9,NA,NA,TRBJ2-3,CASSLASTDTQYF,TGTGCCAGCAGCCTAGCGAGCACAGATACGCAGTATTTT
TRBV6-5,TRBD1,NA,TRBJ2-7,CASSYGGQGIYEQYF,TGTGCCAGCAGTTACGGGGGACAGGGAATCTACGAGCAGTACTTC
TRBV18,TRBD1,NA,TRBJ1-1,CASSLGTGDTEAFF,TGTGCCAGCTCACTCGGGACAGGGGACACTGAAGCTTTCTTT
TRBV28,TRBD2,NA,TRBJ2-7,CASSFDVAGATYEQYF,TGTGCCAGCAGTTTTGACGTAGCGGGCGCCACCTACGAGCAGTACTTC
TRBV11-2,NA,NA,TRBJ2-3,CASSRGPTTDTQYF,TGTGCCAGCAGCCGGGGACCGACAACAGATACGCAGTATTTT
TRBV12-3/TRBV12-4,NA,NA,TRBJ2-7,CASTSGAPYEQYF,TGTGCCAGCACAAGCGGAGCGCCCTACGAGCAGTACTTC
TRBV27,NA,NA,TRBJ2-1,CASSLTRWGARNEQFF,TGTGCCAGCAGTTTAACGAGGTGGGGGGCCCGCAATGAGCAGTTCTTC
TRBV3-1/TRBV3-2,NA,NA,TRBJ1-1,CATPPAARFEAFF,TGTGCCACCCCTCCCGCGGCGCGGTTTGAAGCTTTCTTT
TRBV6-5,NA,few,TRBJ1-5,CASSYDHNQPQHF,TGTGCCAGCAGTTACGACCACAACCAGCCCCAGCATTTT
TRBV3-1/TRBV3-2,TRBD1,NA,TRBJ1-3,CASSTGGSGNTIYF,TGTGCCAGCAGCACAGGGGGCTCTGGAAACACCATATATTTT
TRBV25-1,NA,NA,TRBJ2-7,CASSGLGKYEQYF,TGTGCCAGCAGTGGACTAGGGAAGTACGAGCAGTACTTC
TRBV19,NA,NA,TRBJ1-6,CASSDQGIPDYNSPLHF,TGTGCCAGTAGTGACCAGGGAATTCCGGACTATAATTCACCCCTCCACTTT
TRBV2,TRBD2,NA,TRBJ2-1,CASSELASGVHSYNEQFF,TGTGCCAGCAGTGAGTTGGCTAGCGGAGTCCACTCCTACAATGAGCAGTTCTTC
TRBV6-5,TRBD2,NA,TRBJ2-3,CASGNGRTDTQYF,TGTGCCAGCGGTAACGGGAGGACAGATACGCAGTATTTT
TRBV7-8,TRBD1,NA,TRBJ2-5,CASSLGQGEETQYF,TGTGCCAGCAGCTTAGGCCAGGGGGAAGAGACCCAGTACTTC
TRBV18,NA,NA,TRBJ1-1,CASSPVGGTEAFF,TGTGCCAGCTCTCCGGTGGGAGGCACTGAAGCTTTCTTT
TRBV27,NA,few,TRBJ2-5,CASSLTGRGEETQYF,TGTGCCAGCAGTTTAACGGGCAGGGGGGAAGAGACCCAGTACTTC
TRBV12-3/TRBV12-4,NA,NA,TRBJ2-1,CASSLGGRGEQFF,TGTGCCAGCAGTCTCGGGGGCCGGGGTGAGCAGTTCTTC
TRBV3-1/TRBV3-2,NA,NA,TRBJ2-7,CASSQSPGSESEQYF,TGTGCCAGCAGCCAGTCCCCGGGAAGTGAGTCCGAGCAGTACTTC
TRBV7-2,NA,once,TRBJ2-2,CASSLSSGYTGELFF,TGTGCCAGCAGCTTAAGTTCGGGATATACCGGGGAGCTGTTTTTT
TRBV18,NA,NA,TRBJ2-1,CASSPPFGARVNNEQFF,TGTGCCAGCTCACCACCGTTTGGGGCGAGGGTGAACAATGAGCAGTTCTTC
TRBV7-2,TRBD1,NA,TRBJ2-7,CASSLVLRDRGSEQYF,TGTGCCAGCAGCTTAGTGCTAAGGGACAGGGGAAGCGAGCAGTACTTC
TRBV7-2,NA,NA,TRBJ1-4,CASSLVPWEKLFF,TGTGCCAGCAGCTTAGTACCATGGGAAAAACTGTTTTTT
TRBV5-1,NA,NA,TRBJ2-7,CASSLALGFEQYF,TGCGCCAGCAGCTTGGCCTTGGGTTTTGAGCAGTACTTC
TRBV5-1,NA,NA,TRBJ2-7,CASSPGSTMAYEQYF,TGCGCCAGCAGCCCCGGGTCTACCATGGCTTACGAGCAGTACTTC